This is a list of T cell receptor beta chains from one sample in a study of T cell responses to AZD1222 COVID-19 vaccine. The table came from immunoSEQ multiplex PCR; TCRdb's copy has only in-frame clones and leaves some out. Of around 140,000 clones in the sample, roughly 85% were seen once. The sample consisted of peripheral blood, taken 28 days after the second dose of the MenACWY control vaccine. Every receptor here comes from an adult who received the MenACWY meningococcal vaccine as a control. Both conserved end residues are part of each CDR3. The D gene is left open where the match is weak. Clone size is not always given. Where it is, it says once, few, many or a class for expanded clones.

12	TRBJ1-1	NA	NA	TRBV2	CANRTENTEAFF	TGTGCCAACCGGACAGAAAACACTGAAGCTTTCTTT
14	TRBJ1-2	few	NA	TRBV9	CASSVTGSNYGYTF	TGTGCCAGCAGCGTTACAGGGTCGAACTATGGCTACACCTTC
15	TRBJ2-5	NA	NA	TRBV28	CASRLQGGSGETQYF	TGTGCCAGCAGACTCCAAGGGGGTAGCGGAGAGACCCAGTACTTC
15	TRBJ2-7	once	NA	TRBV2	CASSGSLAALDEQYF	TGTGCCAGCAGTGGTTCACTAGCCGCTTTAGACGAGCAGTACTTC
14	TRBJ2-3	NA	NA	TRBV5-4	CASSSGQRRDTQYF	TGTGCCAGCAGTTCGGGACAACGCCGAGATACGCAGTATTTT
15	TRBJ1-5	NA	NA	TRBV19	CASSIMQGSNQPQHF	TGTGCCAGTAGTATTATGCAGGGAAGCAATCAGCCCCAGCATTTT
13	TRBJ1-5	NA	TRBD1	TRBV24-1	CATSQQGNQPQHF	TGTGCCACCAGTCAACAGGGGAATCAGCCCCAGCATTTT
13	TRBJ2-7	NA	NA	TRBV11-3	CASLPTGGYEQYF	TGTGCCAGCCTACCGACCGGCGGCTACGAGCAGTACTTC
13	TRBJ1-1	NA	NA	TRBV18	CASSPPPDTEAFF	TGTGCCAGCTCACCCCCCCCAGACACTGAAGCTTTCTTT
13	TRBJ2-7	NA	NA	TRBV4-3	CASSQVKGDEQYF	TGCGCCAGCAGCCAAGTCAAGGGGGACGAGCAGTACTTC
14	TRBJ2-7	NA	TRBD2	TRBV27	CASSSSGSPYEQYF	TGTGCCAGCAGTTCTAGCGGGAGCCCCTACGAGCAGTACTTC
13	TRBJ2-5	NA	NA	TRBV5-1	CASSFAGQETQYF	TGCGCCAGCAGCTTCGCAGGTCAAGAGACCCAGTACTTC
12	TRBJ2-1	NA	NA	TRBV4-1	CASSQGGNEQFF	TGCGCCAGCAGCCAGGGGGGAAATGAGCAGTTCTTC
15	TRBJ2-1	NA	NA	TRBV15	CATSRVGVSQNEQFF	TGTGCCACCAGCAGAGTGGGGGTCTCGCAGAATGAGCAGTTCTTC
13	TRBJ2-1	NA	TRBD1	TRBV10-3	CAIRQGESDEQFF	TGTGCCATAAGACAGGGGGAGTCCGATGAGCAGTTCTTC
15	TRBJ2-5	NA	TRBD1	TRBV4-1	CASSQGTGDQETQYF	TGCGCCAGCAGCCAAGGGACAGGGGACCAAGAGACCCAGTACTTC
16	TRBJ1-2	NA	NA	TRBV10-3	CAISAGGARANYGYTF	TGCGCCATCAGTGCGGGGGGGGCGAGGGCTAACTATGGCTACACCTTC
15	TRBJ2-1	NA	TRBD1	TRBV19	CASSTTGGPYNEQFF	TGTGCCAGTAGTACTACAGGGGGCCCCTACAATGAGCAGTTCTTC
16	TRBJ2-4	NA	NA	TRBV9	CASSTQGKQGKNIQYF	TGTGCCAGCAGCACCCAGGGGAAGCAGGGCAAAAACATTCAGTACTTC
14	TRBJ1-2	NA	TRBD1	TRBV6-5	CASSLTTTGGGYTF	TGTGCCAGCAGTTTAACCACTACAGGGGGTGGCTACACCTTC
15	TRBJ2-3	NA	TRBD1	TRBV5-5	CASSLGQGAADTQYF	TGTGCCAGCAGCTTGGGGCAGGGGGCAGCGGATACGCAGTATTTT
15	TRBJ1-5	few	TRBD1	TRBV16	CASSQSGQGNQPQHF	TGTGCCAGCAGCCAATCCGGACAGGGCAATCAGCCCCAGCATTTT
12	TRBJ2-3	NA	NA	TRBV27	CASSPRSDTQYF	TGTGCCAGCAGTCCTCGATCAGATACGCAGTATTTT
16	TRBJ2-7	medium-sized	TRBD2	TRBV4-2	CASSQEASSGSYEQYF	TGTGCCAGCAGCCAAGAGGCGTCTAGCGGCTCCTACGAGCAGTACTTC
16	TRBJ2-1	NA	NA	TRBV4-2	CASSQTGTSSYNEQFF	TGTGCCAGCAGCCAAACCGGGACTTCCTCCTACAATGAGCAGTTCTTC
14	TRBJ2-7	NA	NA	TRBV12-5	CASGLGQNTYEQYF	TGTGCTAGTGGTTTGGGACAGAACACCTACGAGCAGTACTTC
15	TRBJ2-2	NA	TRBD1	TRBV7-8	CASSFQGQAAGELFF	TGTGCCAGCAGCTTTCAAGGACAGGCGGCCGGGGAGCTGTTTTTT
15	TRBJ2-3	NA	NA	TRBV7-2	CASSSQRPGTDTQYF	TGTGCCAGCAGCTCTCAGAGACCGGGGACAGATACGCAGTATTTT
16	TRBJ2-1	NA	NA	TRBV7-3	CASSLEPHRTYNEQFF	TGTGCCAGCAGCTTAGAGCCCCACAGGACCTACAATGAGCAGTTCTTC
15	TRBJ1-2	NA	NA	TRBV5-1	CASSPEGSLNYGYTF	TGCGCCAGCAGCCCGGAGGGCAGCCTGAACTATGGCTACACCTTC
15	TRBJ1-2	NA	NA	TRBV28	CASSSQGRGNYGYTF	TGTGCCAGCAGCTCACAGGGAAGGGGGAACTATGGCTACACCTTC
15	TRBJ2-1	NA	TRBD2	TRBV19	CASRLLLAGGGEQFF	TGTGCCAGTAGACTACTCCTAGCGGGAGGTGGGGAGCAGTTCTTC
15	TRBJ1-6	NA	TRBD1	TRBV5-5	CASSLQGEFESPLHF	TGTGCCAGCAGCTTACAGGGGGAGTTTGAGTCACCCCTCCACTTT
14	TRBJ2-3	once	TRBD2	TRBV7-7	CASSPGLAADTQYF	TGTGCTAGCAGCCCGGGACTAGCGGCAGATACGCAGTATTTT
15	TRBJ2-1	NA	TRBD1	TRBV11-2	CASSGIPGQGQGQFF	TGTGCCAGCAGCGGTATCCCGGGACAGGGTCAGGGGCAGTTCTTC
16	TRBJ2-1	NA	TRBD1	TRBV15	CATSRDGTGADNEQFF	TGTGCCACCAGCAGAGACGGGACAGGGGCTGACAATGAGCAGTTCTTC
13	TRBJ1-5	NA	NA	TRBV27	CASSREATWPQHF	TGTGCCAGCAGTCGGGAAGCTACATGGCCCCAGCATTTT
15	TRBJ1-6	few	TRBD1	TRBV5-4	CASSPQARGNSPLHF	TGTGCCAGCAGCCCCCAGGCCAGGGGGAATTCACCCCTCCACTTT
14	TRBJ2-7	NA	NA	TRBV5-1	CASSAGGTVYEQYF	TGCGCCAGCAGCGCCGGGGGGACAGTCTACGAGCAGTACTTC
13	TRBJ1-1	NA	NA	TRBV11-2	CASGDWNDTEAFF	TGTGCCAGCGGGGACTGGAACGACACTGAAGCTTTCTTT
17	TRBJ2-3	NA	TRBD2	TRBV15	CATSRDLAGGAGDTQYF	TGTGCCACCAGCAGAGATCTGGCGGGGGGGGCGGGAGATACGCAGTATTTT
18	TRBJ1-4	once	NA	TRBV28	CASSFWGWRQRTNEKLFF	TGTGCCAGCAGTTTTTGGGGTTGGCGACAAAGGACTAATGAAAAACTGTTTTTT